This TCR beta chain was profiled in a study of CD4 and CD8 cells across lung adenocarcinoma regions (dated by TCRdb to 2017 to 2018). Some background on the complete study: Intratumor heterogeneity of the T cell receptor repertoire was examined by comparing tumor centers with tumor margins.

Library preparation was by PCR. TCRdb shows the sequencer as HiSeq X Ten. TCRdb's own reprocessing of the public reads used fastp at Q25 and MiXCR and kept productive beta chains. Every CDR3 protein is listed once, alongside the most common genes and DNA of its rows. A total of tens of thousands of distinct CDR3 sequences appear in this sample, 54% of them only once. Of the sample, under 25% is held by the ten largest clones. With regard to this clonotype: What this receptor recognizes is not known. At one boundary the junction diverges from the germline segment, which might be a read error.

Donors were patients with localized lung adenocarcinoma, a subtype of non-small cell lung cancer. The centers of localized lung adenocarcinomas were where the samples came from. For TCR repertoire analysis, CD8+ T cells taken from tumor tissue were profiled apart from CD4+ T cells. CDR1 and CDR2, looked up from the germline V gene, are WSHSY and SAAADI. Taken from cysteine to phenylalanine, the CDR3 has 12 residues. The CDR3 DNA has 36 bases and is translated from base 1. The sequence came from a female donor with lung adenocarcinoma. The CD4 and CD8 labels of this study may be unreliable. The sequencing input was CD8+ T cells from the center of a lung tumor. This specimen's cell subset or site label, per the study, means: tumor center region. The chain was built from TRBV10-2 and TRBJ2-1; TRBD2 could be the D gene, as 5 bases match. In nucleotide form, the sequence is TGCGCGGGCTGTGGGAGCATGAAGGAGCAGTTTTTC. This encodes CAGCGSMKEQFF.